This passage covers 24 T cell receptor beta chains from one sample sequenced in a study of cytomegalovirus exposure and HLA in healthy donors. This table comes from immunoSEQ multiplex PCR, and its TCRdb copy is limited to in-frame clones, with some not included. The sample lists 150,000 to 200,000 clones, approximately 86% occurring once. The sample was PBMCs. Receptors were obtained from a man younger than 45 in good health and CMV-seropositive.

This clone was found a few times. The chain links TRBV19 to TRBJ1-4, with a weak D call TRBD1 (6 bases). V shed 6 bases and J shed 5 bases, with 10 bases lying between them. The CDR3 is 13 amino acids. Germline values: CDR1 LNHDA, CDR2 SQIVND (reference sequence). The CDR3: CASSDGTNEKLFF. In nucleotides, the CDR3 is TGTGCCAGTAGCGACGGGACAAATGAAAAACTGTTTTTT.

This clone was counted between two and nine times. This chain's CDR3 is CASSFHLGSGGLETQYF. CDR3 sequence (DNA): TGTGCCAGCAGCTTTCACCTGGGGAGCGGGGGTCTTGAGACCCAGTACTTC. V and J are TRBV11-3 and TRBJ2-5; 8 bases match TRBD2. The CDR3 sequence is 17 residues long. Germline CDR1 is SGHNT and CDR2 is YENEEA. J was trimmed by 5 bases and V by 3 bases; bases with no gene match: 14.

The genes are TRBV11-3 and TRBJ2-1; D is perhaps TRBD1 or TRBD2 (5 bases each). CDR3 length equals 17 residues. V dropped 1 base and J dropped 4 bases, with 17 bases sitting between them. Germline V gene lookup returns CDR1 SGHNT and CDR2 YENEEA. CDR3 DNA sequence: TGTGCCAGCAGCTTAGGGCCCCGAGGGGTGTTTTACAATGAGCAGTTCTTC. It translates to CASSLGPRGVFYNEQFF.

The CDR3 loop reads CAISGVDNSPLHF. Written as DNA, the CDR3 is TGTGCCATCAGTGGAGTAGATAATTCACCCCTCCACTTT. This chain links TRBV10-3 with TRBJ1-6, with D uncertain. Germline V CDR1 and CDR2: ENHRY, SYGVKD. The CDR3 extends over 13 amino acids. The V gene lost 4 bases and the J gene lost 5 bases, with 6 bases spanning the gap.

This chain joins TRBV28 and TRBJ1-1, with 8 bases fitting TRBD1. V lost 4 bases, J lost 6 bases, and 10 bases stayed unmatched. The CDR3 has 15 amino acids. Germline V gene sequence: CDR1 MDHEN, CDR2 SYDVKM. The CDR3: CASSSQDRGGPEAFF. The CDR3 DNA reads as TGTGCCAGCAGTTCACAAGACAGGGGAGGTCCTGAAGCTTTCTTT.

This chain links TRBV7-9 with TRBJ2-2; no clear D. The CDR3 runs to 13 residues. Trimming took off 1 base at V and 4 bases at J, with 4 bases between the two ends. The germline V gene has CDR1 SEHNR and CDR2 FQNEAQ (reference sequence). The CDR3 spells CASSLGITGELFF. The CDR3 DNA follows: TGTGCCAGCAGCTTAGGCATCACCGGGGAGCTGTTTTTT.

The genes are TRBV5-1 and TRBJ2-5; D remains unclear. The CDR3 has 19 amino acids. CDR1 is SGHRS, CDR2 YFSETQ, per germline. Trimming removed 0 bases at V and 5 bases at J, with 26 bases between. CDR3 DNA sequence: TGCGCCAGCAGCTTGGCCGATATTTCTATGCGACGGTTACGGGAGACCCAGTACTTC. Protein: CASSLADISMRRLRETQYF.

This chain connects TRBV2 to TRBJ1-1; 12 bases are shared with TRBD1. The germline V gene encodes CDR1 SNHLY and CDR2 FYNNEI. Losses at the gene ends were 6 bases for V and 4 bases for J; bases not matched to a gene: 6. The CDR3 sequence is 15 residues long. DNA for the CDR3: TGTGCCAGCAGCGCCGGGACAGGGGGCCTCACTGAAGCTTTCTTT. Translating gives CASSAGTGGLTEAFF. Based on the CDR3 plus reference TRBV2 and TRBJ1-1, the full variable domain is EPEVTQTPSHQVTQMGQEVILRCVPISNHLYFYWYRQILGQKVEFLVSFYNNEISEKSEIFDDQFSVERPDGSNFTLKIRSTKLEDSAMYFCASSAGTGGLTEAFFGQGTRLTVV.

The CDR3 sequence: CASSQDAGQNYEQYF. The CDR3 bases are TGCGCCAGCAGCCAAGATGCAGGGCAAAACTACGAGCAGTACTTC. V and J are TRBV4-3 and TRBJ2-7; perhaps TRBD1 as D (5 bases). The germline V gene encodes CDR1 LGHNA and CDR2 YSLEER. The CDR3 consists of 15 residues. Trimming removed 0 bases from V and 3 bases from J, with 12 bases in between.

This chain connects TRBV28 to TRBJ2-1, with 11 bases aligning to TRBD2. V shed 3 bases, J shed 8 bases, and the junction held 6 bases outside the gene matches. Germline V gene lookup returns CDR1 MDHEN and CDR2 SYDVKM. CDR3 size: 15 residues. CDR3 DNA sequence: TGTGCCAGCAGTTTGAAACTAGCGGGAGTCTATGAGCAGTTCTTC. Translation gives CASSLKLAGVYEQFF.

This clone was observed once. The V call is TRBV19, the J call TRBJ2-7; D might be TRBD1 (6 bases). Germline loops: CDR1 LNHDA, CDR2 SQIVND (reference sequence). This CDR3 is built from 16 residues. The germline V and J ends were trimmed by 6 bases and 0 bases, with 18 bases remaining between them. CDR3 loop: CASSLQGGTSSYEQYF. The DNA of the CDR3 is TGTGCCAGTAGCCTACAGGGTGGGACAAGCTCCTACGAGCAGTACTTC.

The genes are TRBV5-6 and TRBJ1-4; a weak D match, TRBD1 (6 bases). Per germline, CDR1 SGHDT and CDR2 YYEEEE. The CDR3 loop spans 18 amino acids. V lost 3 bases, J lost 3 bases, and 21 bases lay in between. The CDR3 spells CASSSNDRLITSNEKLFF. The CDR3 bases are TGTGCCAGCAGCTCAAATGACAGGCTCATAACTTCTAATGAAAAACTGTTTTTT.

The chain joins TRBV9 to TRBJ2-1; D is undetermined. The CDR3 has 13 residues. CDR1 and CDR2 from the germline V gene are SGDLS and YYNGEE. V lost 1 base to trimming and J lost 4 bases, with 6 bases between them. The CDR3 here is CASSVNLYNEQFF. Here the CDR3 DNA reads TGTGCCAGCAGCGTAAATCTGTACAATGAGCAGTTCTTC.

The chain recombines TRBV18 with TRBJ2-7; tentatively, D is TRBD1 (6 bases). The ends were cut back, 0 bases at V and 1 base at J, with 19 bases in the middle. Germline CDR1 and CDR2: KGHSH and LQKENI. The CDR3 length is 18 residues. The CDR3 sequence is CASSPPYPLRDNSYEQYF. DNA for the CDR3: TGTGCCAGCTCACCACCGTACCCCCTCCGGGACAATTCCTACGAGCAGTACTTC.

The chain uses TRBV9 and TRBJ2-3; 9 positions agree with TRBD2. Trimming cost V 0 bases and J 2 bases; bases outside gene matches: 4. Germline V CDR1 and CDR2: SGDLS, YYNGEE. The CDR3 has 16 amino acids. The CDR3 sequence is CASSVAAGGFTDTQYF. CDR3 nucleotides: TGTGCCAGCAGCGTAGCGGCGGGGGGGTTCACAGATACGCAGTATTTT.

The chain has TRBV7-6 and TRBJ2-7; D may be TRBD2 (5 bases). Germline lookup yields CDR1 SGHVS and CDR2 FNYEAQ. The germline V and J ends were trimmed by 5 bases and 0 bases, with 20 bases remaining between them. The CDR3 contains 17 residues. CDR3 protein: CASSPRFKRPSSYEQYF. In DNA, the CDR3 is TGTGCCAGCAGCCCCCGGTTTAAGCGGCCGAGCTCCTACGAGCAGTACTTC.

The chain is built from TRBV28 and TRBJ1-4; 7 positions agree with TRBD1. Germline V gene sequence: CDR1 MDHEN, CDR2 SYDVKM. This CDR3 is 14 amino acids long. The V gene end was trimmed by 6 bases and the J gene end by 7 bases; junction bases not matched to a gene: 8. The CDR3 DNA sequence: TGTGCCAGCAGCCCCGACAGGGCTACTGAAAAACTGTTTTTT. It translates to CASSPDRATEKLFF.

V is TRBV7-3 and J is TRBJ1-1; D unresolved. The V end was cut by 5 bases, the J end by 1 base, with 8 bases between. This CDR3 has 13 amino acids. Germline lookup yields CDR1 SGHTA and CDR2 FQGTGA. DNA for the CDR3: TGTGCCAGCAGCCCCCGGAGGAACACTGAAGCTTTCTTT. The encoded protein is CASSPRRNTEAFF.

This clone was seen a handful of times. The chain has TRBV18 and TRBJ2-7, with 14 bases that match TRBD2. Trimming took 4 bases from V and 5 from J; bases not matched to a gene: 7. CDR1 is KGHSH and CDR2 is LQKENI in the germline V gene. This CDR3 has 16 residues. In nucleotides, the CDR3 is TGTGCCAGCTCACTCGGGACTAGCGGGAGTTTCAACGAGCAGTACTTC. It translates to CASSLGTSGSFNEQYF.

V is TRBV30 and J is TRBJ2-2; D call uncertain. V dropped 3 bases and J dropped 0 bases, with 11 bases sitting between them. This CDR3 has 15 residues. The V gene's germline CDR1 is GTSNPN and CDR2 SVGIG (reference sequence). The CDR3 region has the DNA TGTGCCTGGAGGTCAGCCAATACGAACACCGGGGAGCTGTTTTTT. Its translation is CAWRSANTNTGELFF.

The CDR3 is CASSPYETQYF. The CDR3 nucleotides are TGTGCCAGCAGTCCCTATGAGACCCAGTACTTC. The chain joins TRBV2 to TRBJ2-5, with no clear D. This CDR3 is built from 11 residues. Trimming shortened V by 5 bases and J by 5 bases, and 6 bases separated the two germline ends. The germline gives CDR1 SNHLY, CDR2 FYNNEI.

The chain employs TRBV5-1 and TRBJ2-2; D remains ambiguous. The germline V gene encodes CDR1 SGHRS and CDR2 YFSETQ. Trimming stripped 4 bases from V and 5 bases from J, with 12 bases between. The CDR3 is 14 residues long. The CDR3 region is CASSQPSGTGELFF. The CDR3 nucleotides read TGCGCCAGCAGCCAGCCCAGTGGGACCGGGGAGCTGTTTTTT.

J is TRBJ2-1 and V is TRBV27; D is possibly TRBD1 (7 bases). Germline V gene data show CDR1 as MNHEY and CDR2 as SMNVEV (reference sequence). V was shortened by 5 bases and J by 4 bases, with 18 bases between the two germline ends. The CDR3 consists of 16 residues. The chain's CDR3 is CASSPLAGGRYNEQFF. CDR3 sequence (DNA): TGTGCCAGCAGTCCTCTCGCAGGGGGGCGGTACAATGAGCAGTTCTTC.

The sample holds one count of this clone. The genes are TRBV7-3 and TRBJ2-5; D is perhaps TRBD1 or TRBD2 (6 bases each). CDR1 SGHTA and CDR2 FQGTGA come from the germline V gene. Trimming stripped 1 base from V and 4 bases from J, with 13 bases between. The CDR3 totals 15 residues. The DNA for the CDR3 is TGTGCCAGCAGCTTAAGGCCGGGGGCGGGAGAGACCCAGTACTTC. Translation: CASSLRPGAGETQYF.